This note documents a single T cell receptor (beta chain) sequence. The CDR3 is 14 residues long. Germline values: CDR1 SGHDT, CDR2 YYEEEE. Deletions cut 4 bases from V and 1 base from J, with 11 bases between. Residents of under 25 US areas, aged about 18 to 95 years, made up the participants. The data derive from a study of blood T cell repertoires in COVID-19. Background on the study: Acute-phase and convalescent COVID-19 samples originated in the United States, Italy and Spain.

Authors' methods: Estimation of nucleated cell counts was performed using reference gene primer amplification. Assay used: immunoSEQ multiplex PCR; TCRdb lists only in-frame clones, some missing. That table furnishes V, J and clone size, whereas the DNA furnished D and trimming. The data contain 200,000 to 250,000 clones, approximately 90% of them singletons. This clonotype was sampled from a man between 25 and 39 years old who had recovered from COVID-19. The sample taken for sequencing was PBMCs or T cells enriched from blood (not recorded which). This chain links TRBV5-6 with TRBJ2-5; D is unresolved. CDR3 in DNA: TGTGCCAGCAGCCCCCGATCCAGCCAAGAGACCCAGTACTTC. Translation gives CASSPRSSQETQYF.